The 15 T cell receptor beta chains below come from one sample, sequenced in a study of cytomegalovirus exposure and HLA in healthy donors. A multiplex PCR was run with 60 Vbeta primers and 13 Jbeta primers. Clones were sequenced by immunoSEQ multiplex PCR, and TCRdb holds only the in-frame ones, with some missing. This repertoire shows approximately 60,000 clones, approximately 83% found once; its top ten account for 3.5% to 5%. Sequencing input: PBMCs. These receptor sequences come from a man aged 25 to 40 in good health and CMV-seronegative.

The rearrangement uses TRBV7-6 and TRBJ2-3; TRBD1 agrees at 7 bases. V lost 0 bases, J lost 2 bases, and 2 bases stayed unmatched. The CDR3 has 15 residues. Germline CDR1 SGHVS, CDR2 FNYEAQ. CDR3: CASSLAGGDTDTQYF. The CDR3 nucleotides read TGTGCCAGCAGCTTAGCAGGGGGCGACACAGATACGCAGTATTTT.

This clone turned up a few times. The rearrangement links TRBV6-5 to TRBJ2-7, with 8 bases matching TRBD1. The CDR3 runs to 15 residues. Trimming removed 0 bases from V and 3 bases from J; junction bases left unmatched: 4. In germline, CDR1 is MNHEY, CDR2 SVGAGI. The CDR3 DNA follows: TGTGCCAGCAGTTACTCCAGGGGGCAGAACTACGAGCAGTACTTC. This codes for CASSYSRGQNYEQYF.

As DNA, the CDR3 is TGTGCCAGTGCGGTCAGACCTTACAATGAGCAGTTCTTC. Encoded protein: CASAVRPYNEQFF. The rearrangement links TRBV27 to TRBJ2-1; no definite D call. CDR3 length equals 13 residues. Germline V lookup: CDR1 MNHEY, CDR2 SMNVEV (reference sequence). Between the trimmed V and J ends, which lost 9 bases and 4 bases, there was a span of 13 bases.

Only a few counts were recorded for this clone. The rearrangement joins TRBV4-1 to TRBJ1-2, with a tentative D call TRBD1 (6 bases). Germline CDR1 reads MGHRA; CDR2 reads YSYEKL. The germline V and J ends were trimmed by 1 base and 7 bases, with 13 bases remaining between them. This CDR3 is built from 14 residues. The CDR3 here is CASSQGSGAGGYTF. The CDR3 DNA follows: TGCGCCAGCAGCCAAGGCTCAGGGGCTGGTGGCTACACCTTC.

The rearrangement joins TRBV7-2 to TRBJ1-1, with D unresolved. The V and J ends lost 1 base and 9 bases respectively, with 12 bases between them. The germline gives CDR1 SGHTA, CDR2 FQGNSA. The CDR3 extends over 13 amino acids. The DNA for the CDR3 is TGTGCCAGCAGCTTAGACTCCGGGAGCAAAGCTTTCTTT. It encodes CASSLDSGSKAFF.

The rearrangement uses TRBV18 and TRBJ1-5; TRBD1 is a possible D gene (6 bases). The germline V gene has CDR1 KGHSH and CDR2 LQKENI. The CDR3 covers 15 residues. V shed 5 bases and J shed 5 bases, with 16 bases lying between them. The CDR3 region has the DNA TGTGCCAGCTCAGCCCGGGCGCCAGGGGATCAGCCCCAGCATTTT. Its protein product is CASSARAPGDQPQHF.

V is TRBV27 and J is TRBJ1-5; a possible D gene is TRBD1 (6 bases). Germline CDR1 is MNHEY and CDR2 is SMNVEV (reference sequence). The CDR3 extends over 13 amino acids. Trimming shortened V by 10 bases and J by 5 bases, and 15 bases separated the two germline ends. CDR3 sequence reads: CAIAGQPYQPQHF. The CDR3 coding sequence is TGTGCCATCGCTGGACAGCCTTATCAGCCCCAGCATTTT.

This clone was found once. The genes are TRBV18 and TRBJ2-1, with 12 bases that match TRBD2. Germline V gives CDR1 KGHSH, CDR2 LQKENI. The V and J ends lost 6 bases and 4 bases, in that order; junction bases with no gene match: 7. This CDR3 region has 16 residues. The CDR3: CASSPGLAGRYNEQFF. In DNA form, the CDR3 reads TGTGCCAGCTCCCCAGGACTAGCGGGGCGGTACAATGAGCAGTTCTTC.

This sequence joins TRBV9 and TRBJ1-2; D is uncertain. Trimming left V 10 bases short and J 4 bases short, with 8 bases between. Per the germline V gene, CDR1 is SGDLS and CDR2 is YYNGEE. The CDR3 length is 10 residues. CDR3 sequence reads: CARAFYGYTF. CDR3 nucleotides: TGTGCCCGCGCCTTCTATGGCTACACCTTC.

The chain is built from TRBV29-1 and TRBJ2-2; 7 bases map to TRBD1. The CDR3 has 10 amino acids. Germline loops: CDR1 SQVTM, CDR2 ANQGSEA. Germline trimming cut 6 bases from V and 11 bases from J; bases unmatched to any gene: 3. The CDR3 bases are TGCAGCGTACGACAGGGAGAGCTGTTTTTT. This encodes CSVRQGELFF.

V is TRBV12-5 and J is TRBJ2-2, with a weak D call TRBD2 (7 bases). Trimming took off 6 bases at V and 1 base at J, with 15 bases between the two ends. The CDR3 totals 16 residues. Germline CDR1 is LGHNT and CDR2 is FRNRAP. The CDR3 DNA reads as TGTGCTAGTGGCTCCACGCGGGGGCTGAACACCGGGGAGCTGTTTTTT. Encoded protein: CASGSTRGLNTGELFF.

The chain employs TRBV7-9 and TRBJ1-6; 10 nucleotides match TRBD1. Germline values: CDR1 SEHNR, CDR2 FQNEAQ (reference sequence). This CDR3 is 17 amino acids long. V lost 0 bases, J lost 8 bases, and 7 bases stayed unmatched. The CDR3 reads CASSLAGTGEFYSPLHF. CDR3 in DNA: TGTGCCAGCAGCTTAGCGGGGACAGGGGAATTCTATTCACCCCTCCACTTT.

The chain has TRBV7-8 and TRBJ2-7; the D gene is possibly TRBD1 (6 bases). Trimming took off 2 bases at V and 2 bases at J, with 13 bases between the two ends. The CDR3 covers 15 residues. From germline, CDR1 is SGHVS and CDR2 FQNEAQ. The CDR3 region is CASSLRDTRAYEQYF. CDR3 nucleotide sequence: TGTGCCAGCAGCTTAAGGGACACTAGAGCCTACGAGCAGTACTTC.

The gene calls are TRBV4-1 and TRBJ2-1, with 7 bases matching TRBD2. Germline V gene lookup returns CDR1 MGHRA and CDR2 YSYEKL. Losses at the gene ends were 4 bases for V and 9 bases for J; bases not matched to a gene: 6. CDR3 length equals 13 residues. The CDR3 loop is CASSPQGLIEQFF. As DNA, the CDR3 is TGCGCCAGCAGCCCTCAGGGACTAATTGAGCAGTTCTTC.

This rearrangement joins TRBV6-1 to TRBJ2-1, with 7 bases lining up with TRBD1. This CDR3 spans 15 amino acids. The trim removed 8 bases at V and 0 bases at J, leaving 7 bases unmatched. Germline CDR1 reads MNHNS; CDR2 reads SASEGT. Here the CDR3 reads CASRATGFSYNEQFF. The CDR3 nucleotides read TGTGCCAGCCGCGCGACAGGGTTCTCCTACAATGAGCAGTTCTTC.